These T cell receptor beta chains were read from a single sample in a study of shared T cell receptors in the human thymus. Only in-frame clones appear in the TCRdb table, and some are missing; sequencing was by immunoSEQ multiplex PCR. The sample holds some 760,000 clones; approximately 83% are singletons and the top ten take roughly 0.01%. These records were also assigned to another study, of human thymus T cells.

Sequenced: thymocytes. Receptors originate from a girl under three years old with a congenital heart defect. Both conserved end residues are part of each CDR3. D genes are given only for firm matches. Rows may omit the clone size; those that give it use once, few, many or a size class.

v_gene,abundance,d_gene,j_gene,CDR3aa,CDR3nt
TRBV4-1,.,TRBD1,TRBJ2-2,CASSRTQLLQQGAGGELFF,TGCGCCAGCAGCCGTACCCAATTATTACAACAGGGGGCGGGCGGGGAGCTGTTTTTT
TRBV27,once,.,TRBJ1-4,CASSLGSQTNEKLFF,TGTGCCAGCAGTTTGGGCAGCCAAACTAATGAAAAACTGTTTTTT
TRBV29-1,.,TRBD1,TRBJ2-1,CSAADRGDEQFF,TGCAGCGCTGCCGACAGGGGTGATGAGCAGTTCTTC
TRBV27,.,.,TRBJ2-3,CASRTGTDTQYF,TGTGCCAGCAGAACGGGCACAGATACGCAGTATTTT
TRBV18,.,.,TRBJ2-5,CASSLEETQYF,TGTGCCAGCTCACTCGAAGAGACCCAGTACTTC
TRBV5-6,.,.,TRBJ2-1,CASSLGATGTNEQFF,TGTGCCAGCAGCTTGGGGGCGACAGGCACGAATGAGCAGTTCTTC
TRBV5-1,.,.,TRBJ2-5,CASSTTEYQETQYF,TGCGCCAGCAGCACAACAGAGTACCAAGAGACCCAGTACTTC
TRBV28,few,TRBD1,TRBJ1-4,CASSPTGATNEKLFF,TGTGCCAGCAGCCCTACAGGGGCAACTAATGAAAAACTGTTTTTT
TRBV10-3,once,TRBD2,TRBJ2-1,CAISEAGGSHYNEQFF,TGTGCCATCAGTGAGGCCGGGGGGTCACACTACAATGAGCAGTTCTTC
TRBV18,.,TRBD1,TRBJ1-1,CASSPPGQPNTEAFF,TGTGCCAGCTCACCCCCGGGACAGCCGAACACTGAAGCTTTCTTT
TRBV6-6,.,.,TRBJ1-5,CASSTGVSNQPQHF,TGTGCCAGCAGTACGGGGGTTAGCAATCAGCCCCAGCATTTT
TRBV7-2,.,.,TRBJ2-1,CASSSAPTIVYNEQFF,TGTGCCAGCAGCTCAGCCCCTACTATAGTCTACAATGAGCAGTTCTTC
TRBV5-5,once,.,TRBJ1-1,CASSLWANTEAFF,TGTGCCAGCAGCCTATGGGCAAACACTGAAGCTTTCTTT
TRBV6-6,.,.,TRBJ2-1,CASSYSKKGRDNEQFF,TGTGCCAGCAGTTACTCTAAAAAAGGCAGGGACAATGAGCAGTTCTTC
TRBV7-7,.,TRBD1,TRBJ2-5,CASSRGQDQETQYF,TGTGCTAGCAGTCGGGGACAGGACCAAGAGACCCAGTACTTC
TRBV4-1,.,.,TRBJ2-3,CASSQVGVVGTDTQYF,TGCGCCAGCAGCCAAGTAGGGGTAGTGGGCACAGATACGCAGTATTTT
TRBV4-1,.,.,TRBJ2-6,CASSQVIGQSLSGANVLTF,TGCGCCAGCAGCCAAGTGATAGGACAGAGCCTCTCTGGGGCCAACGTCCTGACTTTC
TRBV6-5,.,.,TRBJ2-7,CASSYEWQGYEQYF,TGTGCCAGCAGTTACGAGTGGCAGGGCTACGAGCAGTACTTC
TRBV6-5,.,TRBD1,TRBJ2-7,CASSYWTGGFGAEQYF,TGTGCCAGCAGTTACTGGACAGGGGGGTTCGGGGCCGAGCAGTACTTC
TRBV19,.,TRBD2,TRBJ2-7,CASSIEVLQRGSSYEQYF,TGTGCCAGTAGTATCGAGGTGCTCCAGCGGGGAAGCTCCTACGAGCAGTACTTC
TRBV10-3,.,.,TRBJ2-7,CAIRGSRAYEQYF,TGTGCCATCAGGGGCTCAAGAGCCTACGAGCAGTACTTC
TRBV7-9,.,TRBD1,TRBJ2-5,CASSLLSRGRPREETQYF,TGTGCCAGCAGCTTACTCTCCAGGGGGCGGCCCAGGGAAGAGACCCAGTACTTC